This T cell receptor (beta chain) was captured by sequencing in a study of control samples from healthy donors and cancer patients. The CDR3 has 18 residues. With 2 bases removed from V and 0 bases from J, the gap between germline ends came to 19 bases. From germline, CDR1 is SEHNR and CDR2 FQNEAQ (reference sequence). Sequenced by immunoSEQ multiplex PCR; TCRdb stores in-frame clones only, minus some. The sample yields 90,000 to 150,000 clones, approximately 93% seen once. The specimen was blood. The V and J genes are TRBV7-9 and TRBJ1-1; no clear D. The clonotype comes from a young woman in good health. The CDR3 DNA follows: TGTGCCAGCAGCTTATTTTTGCTTGGGATTGGTATGAACACTGAAGCTTTCTTT. Its protein product is CASSLFLLGIGMNTEAFF.